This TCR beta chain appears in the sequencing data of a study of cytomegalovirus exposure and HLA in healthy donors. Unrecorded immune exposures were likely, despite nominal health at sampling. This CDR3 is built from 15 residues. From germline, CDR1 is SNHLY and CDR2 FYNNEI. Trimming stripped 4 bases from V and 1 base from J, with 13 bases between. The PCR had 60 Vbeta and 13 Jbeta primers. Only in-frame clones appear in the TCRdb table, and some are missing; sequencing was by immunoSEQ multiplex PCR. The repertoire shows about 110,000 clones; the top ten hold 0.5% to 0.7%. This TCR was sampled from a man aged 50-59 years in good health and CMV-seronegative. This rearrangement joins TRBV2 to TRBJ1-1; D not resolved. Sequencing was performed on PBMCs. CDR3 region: CASSGEIYPNTEAFF. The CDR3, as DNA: TGTGCCAGCAGTGGAGAGATTTACCCGAACACTGAAGCTTTCTTT.